The rows below give T cell receptor beta chains drawn from one sample of a study of PD-L1 blockade in urothelial cancer. Only in-frame clones appear in the TCRdb table, and some are missing; sequencing was by immunoSEQ multiplex PCR. The data show under 50,000 clones, 86% seen once. Here the sequenced sample was PBMCs, taken around atezolizumab (anti-PD-L1) treatment. These receptors came from a man aged 55 to 70 with urothelial cancer. Each CDR3 is given with its conserved first and last residue. A D gene is named only where the DNA matches it firmly. Not all rows give a size; the values are once, few, many and, for expanded clones, a class.

j_gene,v_gene,d_gene,abundance,CDR3nt,CDR3aa
TRBJ1-4,TRBV5-1,TRBD1,NA,TGCGCCAGCAGCCTCGGGACAGGGGCGCCAAATGAAAAACTGTTTTTT,CASSLGTGAPNEKLFF
TRBJ2-1,TRBV6-4,NA,NA,TGTGCCAGCAGCCTGGACTTACACAATGAGCAGTTCTTC,CASSLDLHNEQFF
TRBJ2-2,TRBV7-2,TRBD1,NA,TGTGCCAGCAGCTCCGGTATCGGACAGGTGACCACCGGGGAGCTGTTTTTT,CASSSGIGQVTTGELFF
TRBJ1-5,TRBV10-3,TRBD1,NA,TGTGCCATCCATTCGGGACAGGGCAATCAGCCCCAGCATTTT,CAIHSGQGNQPQHF
TRBJ1-2,TRBV5-1,NA,once,TGCGCCAGCAGCTTACAAAACTATGGCTACACCTTC,CASSLQNYGYTF
TRBJ2-3,TRBV5-1,TRBD2,NA,TGCGCCAGCAGCTGGACTAGCGGGAGGGCGGGAGATACGCAGTATTTT,CASSWTSGRAGDTQYF
TRBJ2-2,TRBV5-4,NA,NA,TGTGCCAGCAGCTTGGCCTCGGGGAACACCGGGGAGCTGTTTTTT,CASSLASGNTGELFF
TRBJ2-7,TRBV5-5,TRBD2,NA,TGTGCCAGCAGCTCGACTAGCGGGGCGCGAGGCGAGCAGTACTTC,CASSSTSGARGEQYF
TRBJ2-3,TRBV9,NA,NA,TGTGCCAGCAGCTCACCCGGCGGATACACAGATACGCAGTATTTT,CASSSPGGYTDTQYF
TRBJ1-6,TRBV28,TRBD1,NA,TGTGCCAGCATCCTCCGACAGGGTGGATCACCCCTCCACTTT,CASILRQGGSPLHF
TRBJ1-6,TRBV9,TRBD1,NA,TGTGCCAGCAGCCCGGGACAGGGTGGGTACGGTACCTATAATTCACCCCTCCACTTT,CASSPGQGGYGTYNSPLHF
TRBJ1-3,TRBV6-6,TRBD1,NA,TGTGCCAGCAGTTTGTCGGGACAGAGCTCTGGAAACACCATATATTTT,CASSLSGQSSGNTIYF
TRBJ2-7,TRBV27,NA,NA,TGTGCCAGCAGTTTAAGGGTTCGGGCGGGGGCCGTCCTCTCCTACGAGCAGTACTTC,CASSLRVRAGAVLSYEQYF
TRBJ1-2,TRBV29-1,NA,NA,TGCAGCGTGGTCGGGGACACAACTAACTATGGCTACACCTTC,CSVVGDTTNYGYTF
TRBJ2-3,TRBV5-1,TRBD1,NA,TGCGCCAGCAGCTTGGGAGGGGGCGATCGGTATTTT,CASSLGGGDRYF
TRBJ1-5,TRBV4-1,NA,few,TGCGCCAGCAGCCATCGCCAGGGGATGGTTGATCAGCCCCAGCATTTT,CASSHRQGMVDQPQHF
TRBJ1-4,TRBV30,NA,NA,TGTGCCTGGAGTCATGCAACTAATGAAAAACTGTTTTTT,CAWSHATNEKLFF
TRBJ1-5,TRBV19,NA,NA,TGTGCCAGTAGTATTCGGGACACTTATAGCAATCAGCCCCAGCATTTT,CASSIRDTYSNQPQHF
TRBJ2-3,TRBV5-4,NA,NA,TGTGCCAGCACCCCACGAGCGGCTAGCGAAACAGATACGCAGTATTTT,CASTPRAASETDTQYF
TRBJ1-6,TRBV5-8,TRBD1,once,TGTGCCAGCAGCTGGCAGATGACAGGGGCAAAACCCCTCCACTTT,CASSWQMTGAKPLHF
TRBJ2-5,TRBV5-1,TRBD2,NA,TGCGCCAGCAGCGCTAGCGGGGGGGGTCAAGAGACCCAGTACTTC,CASSASGGGQETQYF
TRBJ1-1,TRBV30,NA,few,TGTGCCTGGAGTGTTGGAGGAGGCACTGAAGCTTTCTTT,CAWSVGGGTEAFF
TRBJ2-1,TRBV2,TRBD1,NA,TGTGCCAGCAGGGGCCCCCCCGACAGGGTACTCTACAATGAGCAGTTCTTC,CASRGPPDRVLYNEQFF
TRBJ2-3,TRBV5-1,NA,NA,TGCGCCAGCACGGGGAATCGGGTTCGAGATACGCAGTATTTT,CASTGNRVRDTQYF
TRBJ1-2,TRBV5-8,NA,NA,TGTGCCAGCAGCTTGGCGGCGGAACCTAACTATGGCTACACCTTC,CASSLAAEPNYGYTF
TRBJ2-3,TRBV11-2,NA,NA,TGTGCCAGCAGCTCCTCGACATTCGATACGCAGTATTTT,CASSSSTFDTQYF
TRBJ1-4,TRBV4-3,TRBD1,once,TGCGCCAGCAGCCAGGGAATTCAGGGGGGAAAACTGTTTTTT,CASSQGIQGGKLFF
TRBJ2-7,TRBV11-2,TRBD1,NA,TGTGCCAGCAGTCGGGACAGCTCCTACGAGCAGTACTTC,CASSRDSSYEQYF
TRBJ2-7,TRBV5-1,TRBD1,NA,TGCGCCAGCAGCTTGGTTTTTTCCCAGACAGGGACCTACGAGCAGTACTTC,CASSLVFSQTGTYEQYF
TRBJ2-2,TRBV6-5,NA,NA,TGTGCCAGCAGTCAAATTGTAGCCACCGGGGAGCTGTTTTTT,CASSQIVATGELFF
TRBJ2-7,TRBV4-1,TRBD2,NA,TGCGCCAGCAGCCAAGAACTAGCGGGAGTTCCCTACGAGCAGTACTTC,CASSQELAGVPYEQYF
TRBJ1-1,TRBV7-8,TRBD1,few,TGTGCCAGCAGCCCATATTGGACAGGGAACACTGAAGCTTTCTTT,CASSPYWTGNTEAFF